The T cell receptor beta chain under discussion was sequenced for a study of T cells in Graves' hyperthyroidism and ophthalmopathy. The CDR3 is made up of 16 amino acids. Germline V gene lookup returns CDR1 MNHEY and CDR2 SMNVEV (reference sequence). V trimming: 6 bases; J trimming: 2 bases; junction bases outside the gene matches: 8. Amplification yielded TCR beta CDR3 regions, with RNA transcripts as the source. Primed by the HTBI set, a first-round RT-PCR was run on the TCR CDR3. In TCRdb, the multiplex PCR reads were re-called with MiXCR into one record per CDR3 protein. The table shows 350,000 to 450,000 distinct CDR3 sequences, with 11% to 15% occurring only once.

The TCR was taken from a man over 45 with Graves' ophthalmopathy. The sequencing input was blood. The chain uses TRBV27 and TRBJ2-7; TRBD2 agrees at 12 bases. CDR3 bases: TGTGCCAGCAGGGGACTAGCGGGCCTTGCTACCTACGAGCAGTACTTC. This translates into CASRGLAGLATYEQYF.